The next 21 T cell receptor beta chains were all read from a single sample in a study of T cell repertoires in cytomegalovirus infection. These receptors have no known antigen. TCRdb fed the reads into MiXCR, producing one record per CDR3 protein. The sample contains around 300,000 distinct CDR3 sequences, roughly 25% of which appear only once. Material: cultured PBMCs, obtained from culture after CMV antigen stimulation. The receptor source for this set is a human donor in good health (CMV status not recorded). Some clones in this sample may be carry-over from other donors' samples.

The chain employs TRBV12-3 or TRBV12-4 and TRBJ2-5; the D gene is possibly TRBD2 (6 bases). This CDR3 comprises 15 residues. V was clipped by 6 bases and J by 4 bases, with 18 bases between them. CDR3 coding DNA: TGTGCCAGCAGGCCCTCCGGTAGCGGAATAGAGACCCAGTACTTC. It is translated as CASRPSGSGIETQYF.

The chain employs TRBV11-3 and TRBJ2-6, with TRBD2 matching over 13 bases. CDR1 is SGHNT and CDR2 is YENEEA in the germline V gene. Unmatched junction bases numbered 15, after V lost 5 bases and J lost 5 bases. CDR3 length: 20 amino acids. The CDR3 DNA sequence: TGTGCCAGCAGCCCTCCGGCCGGACTAGCGGGAGAGCTCTGGGCCAACGTCCTGACTTTC. It specifies CASSPPAGLAGELWANVLTF. The full variable domain, completed using reference TRBV11-3 and TRBJ2-6, is EAGVVQSPRYKIIEKKQPVAFWCNPISGHNTLYWYLQNLGQGPELLIRYENEEAVDDSQLPKDRFSAERLKGVDSTLKIQPAELGDSAVYLCASSPPAGLAGELWANVLTFGAGSRLTVL.

This clonotype was observed a handful of times. CDR3 bases: TGTGCCAGCAGTACCGGGACCCATACAGGGGAGCAGTACTTC. Its translation: CASSTGTHTGEQYF. The chain has TRBV12-3 or TRBV12-4 and TRBJ2-7, with a weak D call TRBD1 (6 bases). The CDR3 is 14 residues long. The V gene lost 5 bases and the J gene lost 7 bases, with 18 bases spanning the gap.

The chain couples TRBV7-2 to TRBJ2-3; TRBD2 matches at 13 bases. V lost 5 bases to trimming and J lost 13 bases; unmatched junction nucleotides: 9. CDR3 length: 14 amino acids. The germline gives CDR1 SGHTA, CDR2 FQGNSA. The CDR3: CASSPRTSGSRKYF. The CDR3 DNA is TGTGCCAGCAGCCCGCGGACTAGCGGGAGTAGGAAGTATTTT. Using reference TRBV7-2 and TRBJ2-3 for the parts outside the CDR3, the full variable domain is GAGVSQSPSNKVTEKGKDVELRCDPISGHTALYWYRQSLGQGLEFLIYFQGNSAPDKSGLPSDRFSAERTGGSVSTLTIQRTQQEDSAVYLCASSPRTSGSRKYFGPGTRLTVL.

This chain connects TRBV19 to TRBJ1-2, with D perhaps matching TRBD1 (5 bases). The CDR3 has 15 amino acids. V was clipped by 7 bases and J by 4 bases, with 19 bases between them. The V gene's germline CDR1 is LNHDA and CDR2 SQIVND (reference sequence). The CDR3 loop reads CASTTLGLPLYGYTF. The CDR3 DNA reads TGTGCCAGTACCACCTTGGGGCTTCCCCTCTATGGCTACACCTTC.

The gene calls are TRBV4-3 and TRBJ2-7; D ambiguous. This CDR3 region has 15 residues. V dropped 1 base and J dropped 0 bases, with 10 bases sitting between them. Germline loops: CDR1 LGHNA, CDR2 YSLEER. The CDR3 DNA is TGCGCCAGCAGCCAAGGGGCCGGATCCTCCTACGAGCAGTACGTC. Protein: CASSQGAGSSYEQYV.

The table lists this clonotype with a few counts. J is TRBJ2-1 and V is TRBV6-6; D possibly corresponds to TRBD2 (6 bases). There are 16 residues in the CDR3. V lost 5 bases, J lost 4 bases, and 18 bases lay in between. Germline CDR1 is MNHNY and CDR2 is SVGAGI (reference sequence). The CDR3 nucleotides are TGTGCCAGCAGTGACCCGACTAGTAATCGGTACAATGAGCAGTTCTTC. Translated, it gives CASSDPTSNRYNEQFF.

The rearrangement links TRBV20-1 to TRBJ2-1, with TRBD2 matching 10 bases. This CDR3 is built from 15 residues. Germline CDR1 reads DFQATT; CDR2 reads SNEGSKA (reference sequence). With V trimmed by 6 bases and J by 5 bases, 10 bases remained unmatched. CDR3 nucleotide sequence: TGCAGTGCCCCTCCGACTAGCGGGCCCAACAATGAGCAGTTCTTC. Translated: CSAPPTSGPNNEQFF.

The rearrangement joins TRBV11-2 to TRBJ2-1, with 10 positions matching TRBD2. Germline trimming cut 3 bases from V and 0 bases from J; bases unmatched to any gene: 8. This CDR3 spans 18 amino acids. Per germline, CDR1 SGHAT and CDR2 FQNNGV. The CDR3 loop is CASSLVLAGASSYNEQFF. The DNA for the CDR3 is TGTGCCAGCAGCTTGGTCCTAGCGGGGGCTAGCTCCTACAATGAGCAGTTCTTC.

This clonotype appeared many times. The V call is TRBV28, the J call TRBJ2-1, with D possibly being TRBD2 (6 bases). Germline V gene lookup returns CDR1 MDHEN and CDR2 SYDVKM. Trimming took off 7 bases at V and 5 bases at J, with 12 bases between the two ends. The CDR3 has 13 amino acids. CDR3 in amino acids: CASNPGANNEQFF. The DNA for the CDR3 is TGTGCCAGCAATCCGGGAGCCAACAATGAGCAGTTCTTC.

The chain links TRBV20-1 to TRBJ1-5; D remains ambiguous. This CDR3 is built from 14 residues. Germline loops: CDR1 DFQATT, CDR2 SNEGSKA (reference sequence). V was trimmed by 6 bases and J by 7 bases, leaving 19 bases between them. CDR3 nucleotide sequence: TGCAGTGCCCTTCCTGGAAGGGCAAACCAGCCCCAGCATTTT. This codes for CSALPGRANQPQHF.

The V gene is TRBV7-2, the J gene TRBJ2-7; D is unclear. The CDR3 is 13 amino acids. Germline V gene sequence: CDR1 SGHTA, CDR2 FQGNSA. V was clipped by 5 bases and J by 3 bases, with 11 bases between them. CDR3 amino acids: CASSPATDYEQYF. The CDR3 DNA reads as TGTGCCAGCAGCCCAGCGACCGACTACGAGCAGTACTTC.

This chain joins TRBV6-2 or TRBV6-3 and TRBJ2-1; 7 bases are a match to TRBD2. This CDR3 region has 14 residues. With 2 bases clipped from V and 2 bases from J, the junction kept 0 bases outside the gene matches. Looked up from germline, CDR1 is MNHEY and CDR2 is SVGEGT. CDR3 residues: CASSYGLAYNEQFF. In DNA form, the CDR3 reads TGTGCCAGCAGTTACGGACTAGCCTACAATGAGCAGTTCTTC.

The rearrangement links TRBV4-1 to TRBJ2-7; 7 nucleotides align to TRBD1. The CDR3 totals 14 residues. Trimming removed 4 bases from V and 3 bases from J; junction bases left unmatched: 6. Germline V CDR1 and CDR2: MGHRA, YSYEKL. CDR3 loop: CASSLLGGNYEQYF. The CDR3, as DNA: TGCGCCAGCAGCCTCCTAGGGGGCAACTACGAGCAGTACTTC.

In its sample, this clonotype was seen many times. The CDR3 nucleotides read TGTGCCAGCAGTTTAAACCGGTGGCGGGCTAGCAATCAGCCCCAGCATTTT. Residues: CASSLNRWRASNQPQHF. The gene calls are TRBV27 and TRBJ1-5; D not certain. The V gene lost 2 bases and the J gene lost 0 bases, with 14 bases spanning the gap. The CDR3 runs to 17 residues. Germline CDR1 reads MNHEY; CDR2 reads SMNVEV (reference sequence).

This clonotype was found many times. The CDR3 region has the DNA TGTGCCAGCCGCCCACTCCCGGGGAGCTCCTACAATGAGCAGTTCTTC. This encodes CASRPLPGSSYNEQFF. The V gene is TRBV28, the J gene TRBJ2-1; possibly TRBD2 for D (5 bases). The CDR3 consists of 16 residues. The germline V gene encodes CDR1 MDHEN and CDR2 SYDVKM. Trimming pared 8 bases from V and 0 bases from J, leaving 17 bases between.

This clonotype has only a few counts. The chain is built from TRBV10-3 and TRBJ2-6; 11 bases are a match to TRBD1. Germline V lookup: CDR1 ENHRY, CDR2 SYGVKD. The CDR3 sequence is 16 residues long. V shed 9 bases and J 3 bases; nucleotides not matched to a gene: 7. The CDR3 DNA follows: TGTGCCATTTCCGGACAGGGGGCGTTTGGGGCCAACGTCCTGACTTTC. Protein sequence: CAISGQGAFGANVLTF.

This clonotype was seen many times. The J gene is TRBJ2-1, the V gene TRBV7-8; 11 nucleotides align to TRBD2. The length of the CDR3 is 15 residues. Germline V gene lookup returns CDR1 SGHVS and CDR2 FQNEAQ. Losses at the gene ends were 4 bases for V and 8 bases for J; bases not matched to a gene: 7. The CDR3 DNA reads TGTGCCAGCAGCTCGCTAGCGGGAGGTGCAGATGAGCAGTTCTTC. It is translated as CASSSLAGGADEQFF. Looking up the rest from reference TRBV7-8 and TRBJ2-1 gives the full variable domain: GAGVSQSPRYKVAKRGQDVALRCDPISGHVSLFWYQQALGQGPEFLTYFQNEAQLDKSGLPSDRFFAERPEGSVSTLKIQRTQQEDSAVYLCASSSLAGGADEQFFGPGTRLTVL.

The J gene is TRBJ1-1, the V gene TRBV29-1; D unresolved. The CDR3 sequence is 12 residues long. Germline lookup yields CDR1 SQVTM and CDR2 ANQGSEA. Between the trimmed V and J ends, which lost 4 bases and 4 bases, there was a span of 10 bases. The CDR3 here is CSVVLGFTEAFF. The CDR3 DNA reads as TGCAGCGTTGTATTGGGGTTCACTGAAGCTTTCTTT.

The chain combines TRBV18 with TRBJ2-7, with 9 bases fitting TRBD2. J lost 5 bases, V lost 6 bases, and 11 bases had no gene match. The CDR3 runs 15 residues. Germline V gene data show CDR1 as KGHSH and CDR2 as LQKENI. CDR3: CASSPPAGGLNEQYF. CDR3 nucleotide sequence: TGTGCCAGCTCCCCCCCAGCGGGAGGACTCAACGAGCAGTACTTC.

Of note for this clonotype: The DNA is omitted, as the CDR3 cannot be located on it reliably, and the CDR3 follows TCRdb's listing. This chain's CDR3 is CISVPEAAGLATTGELFF. This sequence joins TRBV7-5 and TRBJ2-2; the tabulated D call, TRBD2, remains unverified against the DNA. TRBV7-5 has pseudogene status. Including both end residues, the CDR3 is 18 amino acids long.